This TCR beta chain was captured in a study of blood T cells in healthy people across ages. Study-wide findings and caveats: CMV status of donors was unknown, possibly confounding expanded clonotype changes.

Donor samples were obtained from healthy Caucasian individuals from Russia, aged 6 to 90. The CDR3 is made up of 18 amino acids. CDR1 and CDR2 (germline): SGHVS, FQNEAQ. Trimming removed 4 bases at V and 0 bases at J, with 20 bases between. PCR was performed a second time for about 7 to 11 cycles using a sample-barcoded 5' primer and a J-beta primer mix. MiXCR, run by TCRdb on the 5' RACE reads, gives a single entry per CDR3 protein. Altogether 1.8 million or so distinct CDR3 sequences are present, around 42% being singletons, with the ten largest covering roughly 23%. In regard to this clonotype: Antigen: not known.

This clonotype was obtained from a human donor in good health. The V and J genes are TRBV7-8 and TRBJ2-3; D might be TRBD2 (5 bases). The sequenced sample was blood. The CDR3 sequence: CASSSTIRRAGSTDTQYF. In DNA, the CDR3 is TGTGCCAGCAGCTCAACGATCAGACGGGCGGGCAGCACAGATACGCAGTATTTT.